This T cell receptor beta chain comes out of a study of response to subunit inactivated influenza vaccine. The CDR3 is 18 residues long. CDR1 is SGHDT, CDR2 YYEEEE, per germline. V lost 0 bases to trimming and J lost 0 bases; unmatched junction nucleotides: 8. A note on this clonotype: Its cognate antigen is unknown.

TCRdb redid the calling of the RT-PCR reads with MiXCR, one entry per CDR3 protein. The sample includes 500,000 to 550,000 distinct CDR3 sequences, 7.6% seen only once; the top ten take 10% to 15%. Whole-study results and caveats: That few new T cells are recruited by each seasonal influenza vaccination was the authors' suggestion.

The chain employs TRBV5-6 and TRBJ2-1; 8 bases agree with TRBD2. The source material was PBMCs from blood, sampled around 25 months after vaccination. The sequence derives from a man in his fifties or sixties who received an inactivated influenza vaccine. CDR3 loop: CASSLELADVVSYNEQFF. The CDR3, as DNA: TGTGCCAGCAGCTTGGAACTAGCGGACGTCGTCTCCTACAATGAGCAGTTCTTC.